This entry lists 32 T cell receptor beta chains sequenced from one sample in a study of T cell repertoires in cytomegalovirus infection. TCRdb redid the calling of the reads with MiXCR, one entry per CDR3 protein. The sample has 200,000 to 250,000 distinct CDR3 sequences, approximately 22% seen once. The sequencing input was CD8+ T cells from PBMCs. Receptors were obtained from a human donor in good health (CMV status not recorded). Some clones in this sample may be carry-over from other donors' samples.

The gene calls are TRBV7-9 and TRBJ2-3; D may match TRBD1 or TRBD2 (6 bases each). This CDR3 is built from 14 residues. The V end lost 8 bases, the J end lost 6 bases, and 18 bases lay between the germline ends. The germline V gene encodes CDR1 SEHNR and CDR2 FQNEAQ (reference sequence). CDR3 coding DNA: TGTGCCAGCCCAAGGGGGGCAGCCCCTGATACGCAGTATTTT. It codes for CASPRGAAPDTQYF.

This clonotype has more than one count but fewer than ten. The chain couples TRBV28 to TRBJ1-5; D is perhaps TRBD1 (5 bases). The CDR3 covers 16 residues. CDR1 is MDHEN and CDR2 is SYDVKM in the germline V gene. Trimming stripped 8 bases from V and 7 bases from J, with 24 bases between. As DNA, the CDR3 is TGTGCCAGCCTCCTTCGTAGAGGGGATTTTGAACAGCCCCAGCATTTT. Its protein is CASLLRRGDFEQPQHF. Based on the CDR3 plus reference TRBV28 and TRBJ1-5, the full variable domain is DVKVTQSSRYLVKRTGEKVFLECVQDMDHENMFWYRQDPGLGLRLIYFSYDVKMKEKGDIPEGYSVSREKKERFSLILESASTNQTSMYLCASLLRRGDFEQPQHFGDGTRLSIL.

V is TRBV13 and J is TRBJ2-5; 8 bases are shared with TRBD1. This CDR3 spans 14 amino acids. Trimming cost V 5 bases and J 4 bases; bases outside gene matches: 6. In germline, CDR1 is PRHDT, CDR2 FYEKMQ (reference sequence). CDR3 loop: CASSTRQGRETQYF. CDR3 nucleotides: TGTGCCAGCAGCACTAGACAGGGGCGAGAGACCCAGTACTTC.

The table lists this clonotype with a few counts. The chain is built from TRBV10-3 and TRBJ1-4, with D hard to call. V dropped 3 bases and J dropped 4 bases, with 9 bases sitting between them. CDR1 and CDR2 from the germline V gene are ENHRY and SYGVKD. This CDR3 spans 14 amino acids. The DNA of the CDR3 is TGTGCCATCAGTGATTTGGGGTTTAATGAAAAACTGTTTTTT. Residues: CAISDLGFNEKLFF.

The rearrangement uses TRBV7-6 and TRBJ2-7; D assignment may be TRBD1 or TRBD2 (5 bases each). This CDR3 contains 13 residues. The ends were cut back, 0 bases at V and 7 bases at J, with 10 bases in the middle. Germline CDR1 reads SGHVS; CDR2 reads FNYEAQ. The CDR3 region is CASSLAREGEQYF. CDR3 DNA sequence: TGTGCCAGCAGCTTAGCGAGAGAGGGGGAGCAGTACTTC. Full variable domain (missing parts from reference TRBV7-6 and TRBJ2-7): GAGVSQSPRYKVTKRGQDVALRCDPISGHVSLYWYRQALGQGPEFLTYFNYEAQQDKSGLPNDRFSAERPEGSISTLTIQRTEQRDSAMYRCASSLAREGEQYFGPGTRLTVT.

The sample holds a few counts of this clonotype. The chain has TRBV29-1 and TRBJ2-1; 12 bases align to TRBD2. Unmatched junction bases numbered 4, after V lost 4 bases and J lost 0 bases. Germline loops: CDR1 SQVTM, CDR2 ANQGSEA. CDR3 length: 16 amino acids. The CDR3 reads CSVVGLAGSSYNEQFF. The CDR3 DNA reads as TGCAGCGTTGTGGGACTAGCGGGTAGCTCCTACAATGAGCAGTTCTTC.

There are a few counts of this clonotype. CDR3 DNA sequence: TGTGCCAGCAGCTTAGTTGGTTTAGGTGTAGGACAAGAGACCCAGTACTTC. This sequence encodes CASSLVGLGVGQETQYF. This chain uses TRBV7-6 with TRBJ2-5, with no clear D. The CDR3 has 17 residues. V was clipped by 1 base and J by 2 bases, with 17 bases between them. Germline loops: CDR1 SGHVS, CDR2 FNYEAQ.

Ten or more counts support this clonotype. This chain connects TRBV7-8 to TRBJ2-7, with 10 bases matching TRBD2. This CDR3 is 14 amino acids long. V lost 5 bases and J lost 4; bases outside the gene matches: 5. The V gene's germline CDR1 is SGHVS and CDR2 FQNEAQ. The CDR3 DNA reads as TGTGCCAGCAGCCCTAGCGGGGGCTCGTACGAGCAGTACTTC. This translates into CASSPSGGSYEQYF.

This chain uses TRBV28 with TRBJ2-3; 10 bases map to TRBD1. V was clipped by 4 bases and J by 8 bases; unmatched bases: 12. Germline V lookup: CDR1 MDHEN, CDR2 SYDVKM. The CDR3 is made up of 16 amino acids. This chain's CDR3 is CASSSRTGGATLTQYF. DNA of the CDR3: TGTGCCAGCAGTTCCAGGACAGGGGGTGCCACCCTTACGCAGTATTTT.

The CDR3 DNA follows: TGTGCCAGCAGATCCAACCTTGGCTACACCTTC. Its translation: CASRSNLGYTF. The chain combines TRBV5-6 with TRBJ1-2, with D unclear. The germline gives CDR1 SGHDT, CDR2 YYEEEE. Between the trimmed V and J ends, which lost 5 bases and 7 bases, there was a span of 9 bases. This CDR3 region has 11 residues.

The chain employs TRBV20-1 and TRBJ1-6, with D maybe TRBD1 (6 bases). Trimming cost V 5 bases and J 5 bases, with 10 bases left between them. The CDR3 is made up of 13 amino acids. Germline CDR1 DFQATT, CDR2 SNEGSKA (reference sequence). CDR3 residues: CSAWTANNSPLHF. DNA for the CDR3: TGCAGTGCTTGGACAGCTAATAATTCACCCCTCCACTTT.

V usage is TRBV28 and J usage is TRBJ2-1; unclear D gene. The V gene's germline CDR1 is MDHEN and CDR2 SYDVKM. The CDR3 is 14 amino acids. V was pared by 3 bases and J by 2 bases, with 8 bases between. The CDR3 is CASSFRGPYNEQFF. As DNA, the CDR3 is TGTGCCAGCAGTTTCCGCGGACCCTACAATGAGCAGTTCTTC.

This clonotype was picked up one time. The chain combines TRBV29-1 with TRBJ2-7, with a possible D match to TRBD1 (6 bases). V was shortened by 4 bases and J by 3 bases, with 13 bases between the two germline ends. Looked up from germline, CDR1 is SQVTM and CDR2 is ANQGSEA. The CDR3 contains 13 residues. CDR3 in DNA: TGCAGCGTTGGTACAGGGTCGGACTACGAGCAGTACTTC. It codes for CSVGTGSDYEQYF.

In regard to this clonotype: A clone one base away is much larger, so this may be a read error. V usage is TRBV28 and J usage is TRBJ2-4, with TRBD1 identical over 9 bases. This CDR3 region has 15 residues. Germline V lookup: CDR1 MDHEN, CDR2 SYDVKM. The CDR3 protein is CASSPWDRVLNIHYF. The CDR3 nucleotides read TGTGCATCTTCCCCGTGGGACAGGGTGTTGAACATTCACTACTTC.

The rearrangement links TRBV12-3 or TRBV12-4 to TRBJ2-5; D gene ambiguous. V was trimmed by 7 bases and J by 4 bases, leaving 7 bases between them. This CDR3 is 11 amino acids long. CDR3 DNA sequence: TGTGCCAGCACCGTCGGAGAGACCCAGTACTTC. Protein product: CASTVGETQYF.

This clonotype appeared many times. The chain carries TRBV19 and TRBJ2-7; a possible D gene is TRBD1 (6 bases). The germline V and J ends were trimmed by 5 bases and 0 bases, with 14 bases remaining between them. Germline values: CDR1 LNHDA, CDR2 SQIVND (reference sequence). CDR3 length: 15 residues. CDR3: CASSETGTYSYEQYF. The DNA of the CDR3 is TGTGCCAGTAGTGAGACCGGGACATACTCCTACGAGCAGTACTTC.

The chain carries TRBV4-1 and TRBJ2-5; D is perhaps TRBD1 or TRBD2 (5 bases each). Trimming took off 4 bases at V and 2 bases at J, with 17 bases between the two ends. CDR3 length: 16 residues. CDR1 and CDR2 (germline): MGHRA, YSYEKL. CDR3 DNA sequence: TGCGCCAGCAGCCCAACATTTGGGGGAGAACAAGAGACCCAGTACTTC. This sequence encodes CASSPTFGGEQETQYF.

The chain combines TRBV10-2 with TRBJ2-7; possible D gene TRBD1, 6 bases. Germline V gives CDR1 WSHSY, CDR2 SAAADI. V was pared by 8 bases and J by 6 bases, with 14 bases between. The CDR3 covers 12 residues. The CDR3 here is CASEGGPGEQYF. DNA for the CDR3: TGCGCCAGCGAAGGGGGTCCGGGCGAGCAGTACTTC.

CDR3 loop: CSVEGGAGEQYF. The CDR3, as DNA: TGCAGCGTTGAGGGGGGCGCGGGGGAGCAGTACTTC. The V and J genes are TRBV29-1 and TRBJ2-7; D may correspond to TRBD1 or TRBD2 (6 bases each). The CDR3 spans 12 residues. Germline loops: CDR1 SQVTM, CDR2 ANQGSEA. The V gene lost 3 bases and the J gene lost 7 bases, with 13 bases spanning the gap.

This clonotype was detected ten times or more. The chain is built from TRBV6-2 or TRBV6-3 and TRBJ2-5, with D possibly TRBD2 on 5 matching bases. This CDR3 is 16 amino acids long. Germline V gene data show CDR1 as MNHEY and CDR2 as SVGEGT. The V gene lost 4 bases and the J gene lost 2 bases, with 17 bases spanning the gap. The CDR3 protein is CASSSRDYGIQETQYF. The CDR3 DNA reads TGTGCCAGCAGTTCCCGAGACTACGGGATACAAGAGACCCAGTACTTC.

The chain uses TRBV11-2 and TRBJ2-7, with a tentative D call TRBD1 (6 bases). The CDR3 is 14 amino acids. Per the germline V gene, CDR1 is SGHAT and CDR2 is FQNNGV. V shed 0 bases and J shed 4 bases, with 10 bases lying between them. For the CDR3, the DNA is TGTGCCAGCAGCTTAGAAACAGGGTGGTACGAGCAGTACTTC. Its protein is CASSLETGWYEQYF.

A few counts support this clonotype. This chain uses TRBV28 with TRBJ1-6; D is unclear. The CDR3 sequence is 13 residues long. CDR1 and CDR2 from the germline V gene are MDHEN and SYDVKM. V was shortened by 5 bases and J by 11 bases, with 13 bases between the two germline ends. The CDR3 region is CASSVGERAPLHF. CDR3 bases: TGTGCCAGCAGTGTCGGGGAACGGGCACCCCTCCACTTT.

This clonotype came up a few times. The CDR3 reads CASGYRGTHGELFF. In DNA form, the CDR3 reads TGTGCCAGTGGATACAGGGGGACTCACGGGGAGCTGTTTTTT. The chain employs TRBV19 and TRBJ2-2; 8 bases line up with TRBD1. CDR1 is LNHDA, CDR2 SQIVND, per germline (reference sequence). The trim removed 8 bases at V and 7 bases at J, leaving 9 bases unmatched. The CDR3 runs 14 residues. The whole variable domain, filled in from reference TRBV19 and TRBJ2-2, reads DGGITQSPKYLFRKEGQNVTLSCEQNLNHDAMYWYRQDPGQGLRLIYYSQIVNDFQKGDIAEGYSVSREKKESFPLTVTSAQKNPTAFYLCASGYRGTHGELFFGEGSRLTVL.

The CDR3 region is CSARSVDDIDGYTF. CDR3 DNA: TGCAGTGCTAGATCGGTCGATGACATCGATGGCTACACCTTC. V is TRBV20-1 and J is TRBJ1-2; the D is unclear. V lost 2 bases and J 6 bases, leaving 16 bases between the germline ends. The CDR3 runs 14 residues. Germline V CDR1 and CDR2: DFQATT, SNEGSKA (reference sequence).

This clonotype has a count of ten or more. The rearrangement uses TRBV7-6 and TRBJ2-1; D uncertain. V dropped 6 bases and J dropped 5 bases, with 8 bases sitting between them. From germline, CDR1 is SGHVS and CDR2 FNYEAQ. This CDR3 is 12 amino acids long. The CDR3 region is CASSQTDNEQFF. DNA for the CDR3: TGTGCCAGCAGTCAAACGGACAATGAGCAGTTCTTC.

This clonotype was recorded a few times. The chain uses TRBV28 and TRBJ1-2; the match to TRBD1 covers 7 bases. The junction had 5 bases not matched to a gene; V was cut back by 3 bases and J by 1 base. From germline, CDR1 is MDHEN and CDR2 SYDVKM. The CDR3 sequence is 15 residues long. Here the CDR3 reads CASSLGAGGNYGYTF. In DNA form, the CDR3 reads TGTGCCAGCAGTTTGGGGGCAGGGGGTAACTATGGCTACACCTTC.

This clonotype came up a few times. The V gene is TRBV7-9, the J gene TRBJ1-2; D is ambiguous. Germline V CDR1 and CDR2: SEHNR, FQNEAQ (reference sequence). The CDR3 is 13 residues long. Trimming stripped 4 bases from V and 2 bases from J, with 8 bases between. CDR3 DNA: TGTGCCAGCAGCTCAGAGCTGAACTATGGCTACACCTTC. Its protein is CASSSELNYGYTF.

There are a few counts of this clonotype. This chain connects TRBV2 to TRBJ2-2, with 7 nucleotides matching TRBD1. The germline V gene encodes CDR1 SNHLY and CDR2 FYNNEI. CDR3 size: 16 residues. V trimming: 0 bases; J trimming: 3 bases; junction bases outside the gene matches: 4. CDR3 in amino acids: CASSEALRGHTGELFF. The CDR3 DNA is TGTGCCAGCAGTGAAGCGCTGAGGGGGCACACCGGGGAGCTGTTTTTT.

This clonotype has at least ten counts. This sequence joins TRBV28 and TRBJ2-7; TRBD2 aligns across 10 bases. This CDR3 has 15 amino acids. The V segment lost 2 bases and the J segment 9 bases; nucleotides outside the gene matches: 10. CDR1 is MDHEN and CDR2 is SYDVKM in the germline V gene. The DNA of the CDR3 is TGTGCCAGCAGTTTAACGGCTAGCGGGGGATTGGGGCAGTACTTC. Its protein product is CASSLTASGGLGQYF.

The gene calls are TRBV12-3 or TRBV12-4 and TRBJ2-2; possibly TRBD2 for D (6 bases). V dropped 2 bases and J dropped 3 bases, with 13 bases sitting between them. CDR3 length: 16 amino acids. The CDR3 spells CASSLWVGGDTGELFF. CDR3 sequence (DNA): TGTGCCAGCAGTTTATGGGTCGGGGGAGACACCGGGGAGCTGTTTTTT.

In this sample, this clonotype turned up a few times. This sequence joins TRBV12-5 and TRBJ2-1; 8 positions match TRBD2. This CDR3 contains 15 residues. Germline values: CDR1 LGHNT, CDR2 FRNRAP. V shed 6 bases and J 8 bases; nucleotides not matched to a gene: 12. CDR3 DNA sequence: TGTGCTAGTGGCTCAGGGGCGGGAGGTATGGATGAGCAGTTCTTC. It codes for CASGSGAGGMDEQFF.

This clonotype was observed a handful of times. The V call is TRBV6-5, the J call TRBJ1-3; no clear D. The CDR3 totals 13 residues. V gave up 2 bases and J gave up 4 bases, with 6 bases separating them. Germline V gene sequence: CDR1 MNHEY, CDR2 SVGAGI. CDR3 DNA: TGTGCCAGCAGTTACGACGGCGGAAACACCATATATTTT. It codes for CASSYDGGNTIYF.